The sequence of this T cell receptor (beta chain) was determined in a study of CD8+CD57+ T cells in acquired aplastic anemia. A note on this clonotype: What it binds is not known.

Genomic DNA, the template, was used for profiling of the TCR beta VDJ and CDR3. TCRdb ran MiXCR on the reads and lists one entry per CDR3 protein. The sample shows about 100,000 distinct CDR3 sequences, 51% of them seen only once. CDR1 SGHTA and CDR2 FQGNSA come from the germline V gene. CDR3 length: 12 residues. V was shortened by 0 bases and J by 6 bases, with 6 bases between the two germline ends. Whole-study results and caveats: About 30 CD8+ CDR3 sequences occurred in both the patients and the controls. No significant patient-versus-control difference appeared in CD8+ Simpson's diversity.

The receptor was derived from a human donor in good health, serving as a control. The sample comprised sorted CD4+, CD8+, or CD8+CD57+ T cells (not recorded which) from PBMCs. The chain links TRBV7-2 to TRBJ2-7, with no clear D. The DNA for the CDR3 is TGTGCCAGCAGCTTAGCTCGTTCCGAGCAGTACTTC. As protein: CASSLARSEQYF.